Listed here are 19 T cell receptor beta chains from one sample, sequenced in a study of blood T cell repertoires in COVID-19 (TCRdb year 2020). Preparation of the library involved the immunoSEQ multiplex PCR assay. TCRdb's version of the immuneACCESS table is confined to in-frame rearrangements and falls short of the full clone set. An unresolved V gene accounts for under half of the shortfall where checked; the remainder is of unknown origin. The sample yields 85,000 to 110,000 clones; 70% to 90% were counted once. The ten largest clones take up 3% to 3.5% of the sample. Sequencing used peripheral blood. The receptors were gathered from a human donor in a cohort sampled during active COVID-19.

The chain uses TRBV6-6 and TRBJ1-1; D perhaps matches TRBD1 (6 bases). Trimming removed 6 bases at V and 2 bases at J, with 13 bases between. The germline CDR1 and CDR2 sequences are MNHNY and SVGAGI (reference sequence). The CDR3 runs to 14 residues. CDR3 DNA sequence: TGTGCCAGCAGCAATGGACAGCTAAACACTGAAGCTTTCTTT. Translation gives CASSNGQLNTEAFF.

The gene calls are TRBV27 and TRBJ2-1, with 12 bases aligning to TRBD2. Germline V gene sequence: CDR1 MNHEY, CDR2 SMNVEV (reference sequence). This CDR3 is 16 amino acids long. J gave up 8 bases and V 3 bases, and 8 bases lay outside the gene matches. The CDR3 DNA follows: TGTGCCAGCAGTTTCCTAGCGGGAGGGTTACGGGATGAGCAGTTCTTC. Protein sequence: CASSFLAGGLRDEQFF.

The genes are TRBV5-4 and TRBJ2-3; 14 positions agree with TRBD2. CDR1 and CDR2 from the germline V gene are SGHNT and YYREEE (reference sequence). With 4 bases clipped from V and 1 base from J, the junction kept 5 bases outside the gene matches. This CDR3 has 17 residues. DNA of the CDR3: TGTGCCAGCAGCCTGGGGACTAGCGGGAGAGGCACAGATACGCAGTATTTT. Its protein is CASSLGTSGRGTDTQYF.

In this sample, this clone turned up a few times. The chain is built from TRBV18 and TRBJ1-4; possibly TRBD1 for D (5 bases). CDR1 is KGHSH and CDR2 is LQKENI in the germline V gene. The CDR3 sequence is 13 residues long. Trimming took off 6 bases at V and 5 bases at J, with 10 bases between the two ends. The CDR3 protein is CASSRDSNEKLFF. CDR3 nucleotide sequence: TGTGCCAGCTCCCGGGACTCGAATGAAAAACTGTTTTTT.

The CDR3 DNA is TGCGCCAGCAGCTTGGAGGCAGGGGGCGCGAGAGACATTCAGTACTTC. Translated: CASSLEAGGARDIQYF. The gene calls are TRBV5-1 and TRBJ2-4; 8 positions agree with TRBD1. Trimming at V came to 0 bases and at J to 8 bases, leaving 10 bases not matched to a gene. The V gene's germline CDR1 is SGHRS and CDR2 YFSETQ. The CDR3 covers 16 residues.

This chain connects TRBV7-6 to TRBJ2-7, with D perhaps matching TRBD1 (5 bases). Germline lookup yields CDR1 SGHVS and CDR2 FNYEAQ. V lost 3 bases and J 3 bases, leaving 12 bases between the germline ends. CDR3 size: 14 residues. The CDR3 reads CASSLDTAGYEQYF. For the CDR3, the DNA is TGTGCCAGCAGCTTGGACACGGCTGGCTACGAGCAGTACTTC. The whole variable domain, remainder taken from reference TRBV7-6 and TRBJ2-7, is GAGVSQSPRYKVTKRGQDVALRCDPISGHVSLYWYRQALGQGPEFLTYFNYEAQQDKSGLPNDRFSAERPEGSISTLTIQRTEQRDSAMYRCASSLDTAGYEQYFGPGTRLTVT.

CDR3 region: CASSAPLADELFF. CDR3 nucleotides: TGTGCCAGCAGTGCGCCGCTAGCTGACGAGCTGTTTTTT. This chain links TRBV25-1 with TRBJ2-2, with D possibly TRBD2 on 5 matching bases. V lost 4 bases to trimming and J lost 11 bases, with 14 bases between them. Germline CDR1 MGHDK, CDR2 SYGVNS. This CDR3 is built from 13 residues.

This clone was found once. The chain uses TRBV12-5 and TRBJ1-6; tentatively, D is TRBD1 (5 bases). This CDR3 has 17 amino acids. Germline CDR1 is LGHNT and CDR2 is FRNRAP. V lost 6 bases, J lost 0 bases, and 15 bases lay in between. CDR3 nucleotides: TGTGCTAGTGGCCTAAGGGGAGGGATCTCCTATAATTCACCCCTCCACTTT. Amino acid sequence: CASGLRGGISYNSPLHF.

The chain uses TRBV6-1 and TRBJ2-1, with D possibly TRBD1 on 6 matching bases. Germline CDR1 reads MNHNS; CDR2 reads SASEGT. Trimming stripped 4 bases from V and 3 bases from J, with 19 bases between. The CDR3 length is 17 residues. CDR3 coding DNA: TGTGCCAGCAGTGCCATCAGAGGGGGATCGGTCTACAATGAGCAGTTCTTC. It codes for CASSAIRGGSVYNEQFF.

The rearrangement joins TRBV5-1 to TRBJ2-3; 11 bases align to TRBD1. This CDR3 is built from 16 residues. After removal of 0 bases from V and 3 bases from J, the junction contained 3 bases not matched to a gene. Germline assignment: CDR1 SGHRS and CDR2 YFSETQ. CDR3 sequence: CASSLDGQGATDTQYF. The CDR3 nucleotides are TGCGCCAGCAGCTTGGATGGACAGGGGGCAACAGATACGCAGTATTTT.

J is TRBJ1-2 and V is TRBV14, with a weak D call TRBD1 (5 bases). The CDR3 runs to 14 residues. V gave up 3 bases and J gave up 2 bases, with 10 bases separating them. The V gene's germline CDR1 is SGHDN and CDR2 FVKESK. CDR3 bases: TGTGCCAGCAGCCAGTTCAGGGCGAACTATGGCTACACCTTC. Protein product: CASSQFRANYGYTF.

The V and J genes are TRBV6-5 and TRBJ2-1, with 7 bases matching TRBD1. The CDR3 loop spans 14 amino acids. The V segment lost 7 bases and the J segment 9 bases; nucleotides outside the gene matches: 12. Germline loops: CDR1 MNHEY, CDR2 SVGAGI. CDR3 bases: TGTGCCAGCACCAGAGGGACAGACGAGGGTGAGCAGTTCTTC. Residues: CASTRGTDEGEQFF.

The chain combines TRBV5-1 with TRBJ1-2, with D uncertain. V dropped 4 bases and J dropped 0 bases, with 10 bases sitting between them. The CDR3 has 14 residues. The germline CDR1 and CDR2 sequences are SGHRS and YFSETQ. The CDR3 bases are TGCGCCAGCAGCCCCAGAAGTACTAACTATGGCTACACCTTC. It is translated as CASSPRSTNYGYTF.

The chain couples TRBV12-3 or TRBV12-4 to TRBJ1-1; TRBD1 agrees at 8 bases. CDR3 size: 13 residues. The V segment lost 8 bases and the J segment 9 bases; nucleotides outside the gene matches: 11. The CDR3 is CASGPGQDGKAFF. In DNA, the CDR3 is TGTGCCAGCGGACCGGGACAGGATGGGAAAGCTTTCTTT.

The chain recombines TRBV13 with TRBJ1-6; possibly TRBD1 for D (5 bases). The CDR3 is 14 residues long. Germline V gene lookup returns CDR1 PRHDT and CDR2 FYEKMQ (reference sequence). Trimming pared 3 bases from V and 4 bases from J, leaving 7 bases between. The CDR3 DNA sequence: TGTGCCAGCAGCTTTGGGACTTATAATTCACCCCTCCACTTT. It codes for CASSFGTYNSPLHF.

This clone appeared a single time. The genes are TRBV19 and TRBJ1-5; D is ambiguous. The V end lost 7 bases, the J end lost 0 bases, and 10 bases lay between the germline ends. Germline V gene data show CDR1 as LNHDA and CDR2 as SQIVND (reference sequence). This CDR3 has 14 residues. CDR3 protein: CASNGEYSNQPQHF. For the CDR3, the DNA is TGTGCCAGTAATGGAGAATATAGCAATCAGCCCCAGCATTTT.

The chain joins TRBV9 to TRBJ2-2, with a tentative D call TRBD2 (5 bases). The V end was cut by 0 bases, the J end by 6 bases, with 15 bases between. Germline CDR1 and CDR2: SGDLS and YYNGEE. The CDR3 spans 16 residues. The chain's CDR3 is CASSVAPGGLPGELFF. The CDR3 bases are TGTGCCAGCAGCGTAGCCCCCGGAGGTCTACCCGGGGAGCTGTTTTTT.

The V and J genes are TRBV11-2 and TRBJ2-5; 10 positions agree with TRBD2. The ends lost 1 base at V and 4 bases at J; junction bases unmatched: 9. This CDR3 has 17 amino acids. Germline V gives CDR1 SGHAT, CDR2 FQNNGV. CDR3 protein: CASSLVPSGSYGETQYF. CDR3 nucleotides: TGTGCCAGCAGCTTAGTCCCTAGCGGGAGTTATGGAGAGACCCAGTACTTC.

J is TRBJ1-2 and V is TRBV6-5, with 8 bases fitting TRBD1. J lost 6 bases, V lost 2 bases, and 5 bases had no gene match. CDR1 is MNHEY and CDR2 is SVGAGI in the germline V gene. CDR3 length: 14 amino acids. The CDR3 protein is CASSYRSGGNGYTF. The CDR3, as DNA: TGTGCCAGCAGTTACCGTTCAGGGGGCAATGGCTACACCTTC.